This note documents a single TCR beta chain sequence. Its target is not known. This CDR3 has 14 residues. The germline V gene has CDR1 MNHEY and CDR2 SVGEGT. Investigators sorted each CD8+ T cell subset in triplicate, taking 300,000 or so cells each time. Carrying UMI labels, the TRB cDNA libraries were prepared through 5' RACE. TCRdb reprocessed the 5' RACE reads and stores each CDR3 protein as one record, lacking DNA. The listing contains around 41,000 distinct CDR3 sequences. These data belong to a study of CXCR3-negative and CXCR3-positive naive CD8 T cells. Notes on the study in general: Naive cells, whether CXCR3-negative or CXCR3-positive, had similar TRBV-TRBJ usage, while memory cells differed.

The sequencing sample was made of memory CD8+ T cells from blood. This rearrangement joins TRBV6-2 or TRBV6-3 to TRBJ2-5. This receptor was taken from a human donor in good health. Some clones in this sample may be carry-over from other donors' samples. CDR3 region: CASSRNQEQETQYF.